The T cell receptor beta chain under discussion was sequenced for a study of blood T cell repertoires in COVID-19. The CDR3 contains 16 residues. V was trimmed by 2 bases and J by 3 bases, leaving 14 bases between them. Germline V gene data show CDR1 as SGHTA and CDR2 as FQGNSA. Authors' processing steps: The assay estimated nucleated cells by amplifying reference gene primers. Data came from immunoSEQ multiplex PCR; TCRdb stores just in-frame clones and leaves some out. D and trimming come from the DNA, and the V and J calls and clone size come from that table. The sample includes just under 75,000 clones, over 70% of them seen just once.

The chain combines TRBV7-2 with TRBJ2-1; possibly TRBD2 for D (6 bases). Material: peripheral blood. This clonotype was sampled from a man aged 80 or over with active or convalescent COVID-19. CDR3 DNA: TGTGCCAGCAGCTTAATGGGGGGAGCTTTCTACAATGAGCAGTTCTTC. Amino acid sequence: CASSLMGGAFYNEQFF.